This entry is about one TCR beta chain. The target antigen is unknown. This record belongs to a study of shared clonotypes between healthy human individuals. Study outcomes and limitations: Rarefaction indicated that sorted-subset sequencing remained incomplete although depth was large.

For every subset, genomic DNA was evenly distributed across several immunoSEQ plates. Repertoires were generated with immunoSEQ multiplex PCR, while TCRdb's copy carries only in-frame clones and drops some. This sample has 1.4 million to 1.5 million clones, with about 96% found just once. Losses at the gene ends were 1 base for V and 0 bases for J; bases not matched to a gene: 10. The germline gives CDR1 KGHSH, CDR2 LQKENI. The length of the CDR3 is 20 residues. All donors qualified as healthy HIV-negative adults and had experienced no recent acute infections or vaccinations. The sequencing input was naive CD4+ T cells sorted from blood. The subset is: CD45RA+ positively selected. This rearrangement joins TRBV18 to TRBJ2-1, with 12 bases lining up with TRBD2. This receptor was identified in a young man in good health. CDR3 in amino acids: CASSPLRLAGVGSSYNEQFF. The CDR3 nucleotides are TGTGCCAGCTCACCACTGCGACTAGCGGGGGTGGGGAGCTCCTACAATGAGCAGTTCTTC.